The 2 T cell receptor beta chains listed next were all sequenced from one sample in a study of identical twins (dated by TCRdb to about 2016). Library preparation was by 5' RACE. The data were produced on an Illumina HiSeq 2000. Clones were called with MiXCR by TCRdb after fastp trimmed the public reads at Q25, and only in-frame beta chains were retained. For every CDR3 protein sequence, its rows merge into one entry that carries the most common genes and DNA. The sample table lists approximately 600,000 distinct CDR3 sequences, about 7.1% of them with a count of one. The ten largest clonotypes hold 1.6% of the sample. The same data also went into a second study, on yellow fever vaccine responses in identical twins.

Input material: PBMCs. Receptors originate from a woman aged 18-30 years in good health.

This clonotype was observed at least ten times. The rearrangement links TRBV2 to TRBJ1-1, with TRBD1 as a possible D gene (6 bases). Germline V gene data show CDR1 as SNHLY and CDR2 as FYNNEI. Trimming stripped 1 base from V and 6 bases from J, with 9 bases between. The CDR3 is made up of 13 amino acids. CDR3 residues: CASSEGGGAEAFF. DNA of the CDR3: TGTGCCAGCAGTGAAGGAGGGGGGGCTGAAGCTTTCTTT.

This clonotype occurred a few times. V usage is TRBV6-1 and J usage is TRBJ2-1; D gene unclear. V was shortened by 4 bases and J by 2 bases, with 9 bases between the two germline ends. The CDR3 covers 14 residues. CDR1 MNHNS and CDR2 SASEGT come from the germline V gene. CDR3 nucleotide sequence: TGTGCCAGCAGTGGGAGTCTAACCTACAATGAGCAGTTCTTC. Protein sequence: CASSGSLTYNEQFF.